The 21 T cell receptor beta chains below all came from one sample that was sequenced in a study of PD-1 blockade in classical Hodgkin lymphoma. Time point denoted: newly diagnosed, previously untreated cHL patient sample. Researchers report purifying CD4+ T cells from thawed PBMCs by magnetic negative selection. Using immunoSEQ multiplex PCR, the repertoire was profiled, and TCRdb retains in-frame clones only, with some absent. The sample lists around 30,000 clones; 80% to 90% were seen once. Sequencing was performed on CD4+ T cells from blood. The receptor set was obtained from a human donor with classical Hodgkin lymphoma.

This clone appeared once. In the same sample, other DNA sequences code for this CDR3. The rearrangement links TRBV18 to TRBJ1-1; no reliable D call. The germline V and J ends were trimmed by 0 bases and 1 base, with 3 bases remaining between them. This CDR3 region has 13 residues. CDR1 is KGHSH and CDR2 is LQKENI in the germline V gene. The CDR3 sequence: CASSPPGNTEAFF. CDR3 nucleotide sequence: TGTGCCAGCTCACCACCAGGGAACACTGAAGCTTTCTTT.

The chain has TRBV7-3 and TRBJ2-1; D uncertain. The V gene's germline CDR1 is SGHTA and CDR2 FQGTGA. The CDR3 is 11 residues long. The germline V and J ends were trimmed by 4 bases and 8 bases, with 6 bases remaining between them. The CDR3 sequence: CASSSGYEQFF. The CDR3, as DNA: TGTGCCAGCAGCTCCGGCTATGAGCAGTTCTTC.

The chain is built from TRBV19 and TRBJ2-5; 8 positions match TRBD1. V shed 10 bases and J 4 bases; nucleotides not matched to a gene: 17. The CDR3 runs 16 residues. Germline values: CDR1 LNHDA, CDR2 SQIVND (reference sequence). CDR3 in amino acids: CATADREVGYGETQYF. As DNA, the CDR3 is TGTGCCACCGCGGACAGGGAGGTGGGTTACGGAGAGACCCAGTACTTC.

V usage is TRBV10-3 and J usage is TRBJ2-3; 8 bases map to TRBD1. Germline V gene sequence: CDR1 ENHRY, CDR2 SYGVKD. V was clipped by 5 bases and J by 5 bases; unmatched bases: 9. This CDR3 contains 15 residues. The CDR3 loop is CAISRVGQGGDTQYF. In DNA, the CDR3 is TGTGCCATCAGTCGGGTAGGACAGGGTGGAGATACGCAGTATTTT.

A few counts support this clone. The J gene is TRBJ1-2, the V gene TRBV27; D call uncertain. The CDR3 is made up of 13 amino acids. Deletions cut 1 base from V and 11 bases from J, with 14 bases between. From germline, CDR1 is MNHEY and CDR2 SMNVEV (reference sequence). The CDR3 loop reads CASSLFAGFGYTF. The CDR3 nucleotides are TGTGCCAGCAGTTTATTCGCAGGCTTCGGATACACCTTC.

The gene calls are TRBV4-1 and TRBJ2-7; the match to TRBD1 covers 11 bases. V trimming: 4 bases; J trimming: 4 bases; junction bases outside the gene matches: 6. In germline, CDR1 is MGHRA, CDR2 YSYEKL. CDR3 length: 15 residues. DNA of the CDR3: TGCGCCAGCAGCCTCGTCGGGACAGGGGGTTACGAGCAGTACTTC. Translated: CASSLVGTGGYEQYF.

The rearrangement links TRBV5-1 to TRBJ2-6; D unresolved. Trimming removed 4 bases at V and 0 bases at J, with 8 bases between. The CDR3 runs 15 residues. CDR1 is SGHRS, CDR2 YFSETQ, per germline. The CDR3 nucleotides are TGCGCCAGCAGCCTTGACTTCTCTGGGGCCAACGTCCTGACTTTC. This translates into CASSLDFSGANVLTF.

This chain connects TRBV5-6 to TRBJ2-3; possible D gene TRBD1, 6 bases. The CDR3 spans 14 residues. Deletions cut 4 bases from V and 5 bases from J, with 14 bases between. Per the germline V gene, CDR1 is SGHDT and CDR2 is YYEEEE. The chain's CDR3 is CASSLGQLGDTQYF. In nucleotides, the CDR3 is TGTGCCAGCAGCCTCGGACAGTTGGGAGATACGCAGTATTTT.

The chain is built from TRBV19 and TRBJ2-6; 10 bases are shared with TRBD1. Germline-derived CDR1 and CDR2 are LNHDA and SQIVND (reference sequence). The V segment lost 8 bases and the J segment 4 bases; nucleotides outside the gene matches: 8. The CDR3 covers 16 residues. Here the CDR3 DNA reads TGTGCCAGTGCGGACAGGGGGGGATCCGGGGCCAACGTCCTGACTTTC. It yields the protein CASADRGGSGANVLTF.

This rearrangement joins TRBV29-1 to TRBJ1-1; 9 bases are shared with TRBD1. CDR3 size: 13 residues. Germline CDR1 SQVTM, CDR2 ANQGSEA. The V and J ends lost 7 bases and 5 bases, in that order; junction bases with no gene match: 8. The CDR3 sequence: CSARDRVNTEAFF. Here the CDR3 DNA reads TGCAGCGCGAGGGACAGGGTTAATACTGAAGCTTTCTTT.

The V and J genes are TRBV7-2 and TRBJ2-6, with D hard to call. The CDR3 sequence is 15 residues long. V was trimmed by 5 bases and J by 2 bases, leaving 10 bases between them. Germline V lookup: CDR1 SGHTA, CDR2 FQGNSA. CDR3 loop: CASSLRYTGANVLTF. The CDR3 DNA is TGTGCCAGCAGCCTCAGATATACTGGGGCCAACGTCCTGACTTTC.

V gene TRBV7-2 combines with J gene TRBJ2-1, with D unclear. The CDR3 is 12 amino acids. The V end lost 5 bases, the J end lost 8 bases, and 10 bases lay between the germline ends. The V gene's germline CDR1 is SGHTA and CDR2 FQGNSA. CDR3: CASSPLVYEQFF. The CDR3 DNA sequence: TGTGCCAGCAGCCCGTTAGTATATGAGCAGTTCTTC.

The chain employs TRBV11-3 and TRBJ2-1; D is unclear. Trimming shortened V by 2 bases and J by 0 bases, and 8 bases separated the two germline ends. This CDR3 is 15 amino acids long. Germline-derived CDR1 and CDR2 are SGHNT and YENEEA. The CDR3 protein is CASSLSRSSYNEQFF. CDR3 DNA sequence: TGTGCCAGCAGCTTAAGTCGGAGCTCCTACAATGAGCAGTTCTTC.

The chain couples TRBV2 to TRBJ1-1, with D uncertain. Trimming removed 2 bases at V and 6 bases at J, with 10 bases between. The CDR3 has 13 residues. The germline CDR1 and CDR2 sequences are SNHLY and FYNNEI. CDR3: CASSESKLAEAFF. CDR3 bases: TGTGCCAGCAGTGAAAGCAAGTTGGCTGAAGCTTTCTTT.

The V and J genes are TRBV18 and TRBJ2-7; D is possibly TRBD1 or TRBD2 (6 bases each). This CDR3 is 13 amino acids long. CDR1 is KGHSH, CDR2 LQKENI, per germline. The germline V and J ends were trimmed by 6 bases and 1 base, with 10 bases remaining between them. CDR3 loop: CASSQGTSYEQYF. CDR3 nucleotide sequence: TGTGCCAGCTCCCAGGGGACTTCCTACGAGCAGTACTTC.

The V call is TRBV7-9, the J call TRBJ2-5; no clear D gene. The germline CDR1 and CDR2 sequences are SEHNR and FQNEAQ (reference sequence). The ends were cut back, 5 bases at V and 5 bases at J, with 9 bases in the middle. This CDR3 is 12 amino acids long. As DNA, the CDR3 is TGTGCCAGCAGCCTCGTTGGGGAGACCCAGTACTTC. Its protein product is CASSLVGETQYF.

This chain uses TRBV6-6 with TRBJ1-4, with D possibly being TRBD1 (6 bases). The CDR3 contains 15 residues. V was pared by 6 bases and J by 3 bases, with 14 bases between. The germline CDR1 and CDR2 sequences are MNHNY and SVGAGI (reference sequence). The CDR3 sequence is CASRGGSVANEKLFF. The CDR3 DNA is TGTGCCAGCAGAGGGGGGTCGGTCGCTAATGAAAAACTGTTTTTT.

V gene TRBV5-1 combines with J gene TRBJ2-5, with 8 bases aligning to TRBD1. CDR1 and CDR2 from the germline V gene are SGHRS and YFSETQ. Trimming at V came to 1 base and at J to 1 base, leaving 9 bases not matched to a gene. This CDR3 is built from 17 residues. CDR3 nucleotide sequence: TGCGCCAGCAGCTTGACCCCGATTACAGGGGGCCAAGAGACCCAGTACTTC. Protein sequence: CASSLTPITGGQETQYF. The variable domain in full, completed from reference TRBV5-1 and TRBJ2-5, reads KAGVTQTPRYLIKTRGQQVTLSCSPISGHRSVSWYQQTPGQGLQFLFEYFSETQRNKGNFPGRFSGRQFSNSRSEMNVSTLELGDSALYLCASSLTPITGGQETQYFGPGTRLLVL.

V gene TRBV2 combines with J gene TRBJ1-6; perhaps TRBD1 as D (6 bases). The V end was cut by 9 bases, the J end by 10 bases, with 19 bases between. Germline V gene data show CDR1 as SNHLY and CDR2 as FYNNEI. This CDR3 is 14 amino acids long. CDR3 nucleotide sequence: TGTGCCAGGTCCCGGGCTGACGGGGGCTCACCCCTCCACTTT. Amino acid sequence: CARSRADGGSPLHF.

The chain carries TRBV11-3 and TRBJ2-5; 9 nucleotides match TRBD1. CDR1 SGHNT and CDR2 YENEEA come from the germline V gene. Trimming removed 3 bases from V and 4 bases from J; junction bases left unmatched: 6. The CDR3 loop spans 15 amino acids. For the CDR3, the DNA is TGTGCCAGCAGCTTTACAGGGGGCTGGGGAGAGACCCAGTACTTC. Encoded protein: CASSFTGGWGETQYF. Combining the CDR3 with reference TRBV11-3 and TRBJ2-5 gives the whole variable domain EAGVVQSPRYKIIEKKQPVAFWCNPISGHNTLYWYLQNLGQGPELLIRYENEEAVDDSQLPKDRFSAERLKGVDSTLKIQPAELGDSAVYLCASSFTGGWGETQYFGPGTRLLVL.

This clone came up once. The chain recombines TRBV25-1 with TRBJ2-7; 8 nucleotides align to TRBD1. The CDR3 is 12 amino acids. Looked up from germline, CDR1 is MGHDK and CDR2 is SYGVNS. Trimming removed 8 bases from V and 2 bases from J; junction bases left unmatched: 2. The CDR3 is CASGDRPYEQYF. The CDR3 DNA sequence: TGTGCCAGCGGGGACAGGCCCTACGAGCAGTACTTC.